The T cell receptor beta chain described here comes from a study of cytomegalovirus exposure and HLA in healthy donors. PCR involved 60 Vbeta and 13 Jbeta primers. Produced via immunoSEQ multiplex PCR; TCRdb's table is partial and in-frame only. The sample consists of about 140,000 clones, roughly 77% of them appearing once. Material: PBMCs. This clonotype was sampled from a man aged 40-55 years in good health and CMV-seronegative.

The CDR3 DNA is TGTGCCAGCAGTACCGGACAGCCCGAGCAGTACTTC. As protein: CASSTGQPEQYF. The genes are TRBV28 and TRBJ2-7; a possible D gene is TRBD1 (6 bases). Trimming removed 5 bases from V and 6 bases from J, with 11 bases in between. The length of the CDR3 is 12 residues. The germline gives CDR1 MDHEN, CDR2 SYDVKM.